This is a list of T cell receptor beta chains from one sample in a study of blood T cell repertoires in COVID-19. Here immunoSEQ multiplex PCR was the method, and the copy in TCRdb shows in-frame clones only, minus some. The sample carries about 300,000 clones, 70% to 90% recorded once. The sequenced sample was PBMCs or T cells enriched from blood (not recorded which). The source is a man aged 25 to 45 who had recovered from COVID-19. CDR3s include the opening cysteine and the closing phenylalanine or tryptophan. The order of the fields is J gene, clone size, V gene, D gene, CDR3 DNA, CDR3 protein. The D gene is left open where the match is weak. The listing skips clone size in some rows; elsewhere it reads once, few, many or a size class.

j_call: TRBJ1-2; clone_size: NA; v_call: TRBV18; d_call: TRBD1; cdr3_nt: TGTGCCAGCTCACCACCGGGACAGGGGCGGTATGGCTACACCTTC; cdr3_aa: CASSPPGQGRYGYTF
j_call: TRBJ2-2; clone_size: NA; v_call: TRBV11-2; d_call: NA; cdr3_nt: TGTGCCAGCAGCCGGGTCTTCCGGGAGCTGTTTTTT; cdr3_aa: CASSRVFRELFF
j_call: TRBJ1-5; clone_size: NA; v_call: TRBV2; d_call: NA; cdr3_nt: TGTGCCAGCAGTACCTTAACAGGGCAGGGTAGCAATCAGCCCCAGCATTTT; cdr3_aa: CASSTLTGQGSNQPQHF
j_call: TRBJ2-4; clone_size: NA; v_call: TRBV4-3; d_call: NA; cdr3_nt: TGCGCCAGCAGCCAAGATCGGTTTTTACTAGCCAAAAACATTCAGTACTTC; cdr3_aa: CASSQDRFLLAKNIQYF
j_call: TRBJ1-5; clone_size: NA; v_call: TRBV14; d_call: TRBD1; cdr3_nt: TGTGCCAGCAGCAAGGGGGCGAATCAGCCCCAGCATTTT; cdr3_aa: CASSKGANQPQHF
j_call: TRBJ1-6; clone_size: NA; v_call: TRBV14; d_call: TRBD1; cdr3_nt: TGTGCCAGCAGCCACGACAGGGTAGGCAATTCACCCCTCCACTTT; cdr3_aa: CASSHDRVGNSPLHF
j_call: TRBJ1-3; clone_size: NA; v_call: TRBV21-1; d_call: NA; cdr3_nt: TGTGCCAGCAGCAGCTCGGACAGGCCGACTGGAAACACCATATATTTT; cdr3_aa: CASSSSDRPTGNTIYF
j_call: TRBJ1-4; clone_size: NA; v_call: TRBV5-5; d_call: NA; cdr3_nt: TGTGCCAGCAGCTTGTCGCCCTTACTCTCGGAAAAACTGTTTTTT; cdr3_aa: CASSLSPLLSEKLFF
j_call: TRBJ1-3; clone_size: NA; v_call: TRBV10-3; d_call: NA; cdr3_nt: TGTGCCATCAGCTTAAGCGGGGGGGCTTCTGGAAACACCATATATTTT; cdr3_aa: CAISLSGGASGNTIYF
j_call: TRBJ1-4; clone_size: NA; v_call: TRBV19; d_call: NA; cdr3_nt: TGTGCCAGTAGTATTCGGGGGACTAATGAAAAACTGTTTTTT; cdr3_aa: CASSIRGTNEKLFF
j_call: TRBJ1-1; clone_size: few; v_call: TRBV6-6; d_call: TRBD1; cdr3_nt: TGTGCCAGCCAAGGGGGCAGGGGAGTTATGAACACTGAAGCTTTCTTT; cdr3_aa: CASQGGRGVMNTEAFF
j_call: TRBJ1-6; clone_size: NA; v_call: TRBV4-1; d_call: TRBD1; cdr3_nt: TGCGCCAGCAGCCAAGCCCGGGACAGCTTTAATTCACCCCTCCACTTT; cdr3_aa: CASSQARDSFNSPLHF
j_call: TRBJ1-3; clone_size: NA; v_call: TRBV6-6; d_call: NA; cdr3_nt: TGTGCCAGCAGATCGGAGGGATTCTCTGGAAACACCATATATTTT; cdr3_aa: CASRSEGFSGNTIYF
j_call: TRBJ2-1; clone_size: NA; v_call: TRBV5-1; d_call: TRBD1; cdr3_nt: TGCGCCAGCAGCTCGTGGGGGACAGGGGCTGGGAATGAGCAGTTCTTC; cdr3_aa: CASSSWGTGAGNEQFF
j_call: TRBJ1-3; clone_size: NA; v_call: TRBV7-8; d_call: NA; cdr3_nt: TGTGCCAGCAGCTTAACAAACTCTGGAAACACCATATATTTT; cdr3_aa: CASSLTNSGNTIYF
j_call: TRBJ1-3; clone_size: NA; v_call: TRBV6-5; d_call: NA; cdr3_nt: TGTGCCAGCAGTTACACAGGGTCCGTCTTCGACACCATATATTTT; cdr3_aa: CASSYTGSVFDTIYF
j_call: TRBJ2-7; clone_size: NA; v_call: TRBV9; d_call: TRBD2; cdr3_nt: TGTGCCAGCAGCGTAGCGTGGACTAGCGGGGAGCAGTACTTC; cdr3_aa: CASSVAWTSGEQYF
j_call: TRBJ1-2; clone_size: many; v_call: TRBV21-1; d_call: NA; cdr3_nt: TGTGCCAGCAGAACATTACGGGACAGTACTATTTATGGCTACACCTTC; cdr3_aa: CASRTLRDSTIYGYTF
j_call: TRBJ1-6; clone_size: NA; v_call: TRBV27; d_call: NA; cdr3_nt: TGTGCCAGCAGTCTATATTCCCCGTCTCCAGGGCTCTCATCCCCCTCCTATAATTCACCCCTCCACTTT; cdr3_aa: CASSLYSPSPGLSSPSYNSPLHF
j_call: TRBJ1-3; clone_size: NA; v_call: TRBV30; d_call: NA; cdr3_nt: TGTGCCTGGGAGTCTGGGGGGTATGGAAACACCATATATTTT; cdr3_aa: CAWESGGYGNTIYF
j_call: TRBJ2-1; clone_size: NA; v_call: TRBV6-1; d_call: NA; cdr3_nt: TGTGCCAGCAGTGAATTGGCGGATTACAATGAGCAGTTCTTC; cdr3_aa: CASSELADYNEQFF
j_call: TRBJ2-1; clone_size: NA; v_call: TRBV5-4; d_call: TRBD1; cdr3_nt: TGTGCCAGCAGCTGGACAGGTTTCAGGGATGAGCAGTTCTTC; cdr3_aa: CASSWTGFRDEQFF
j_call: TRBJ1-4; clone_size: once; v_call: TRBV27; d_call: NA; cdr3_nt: TGTGCCAGCAGTCAAAGGGGTACGGCTAATGAAAAACTGTTTTTT; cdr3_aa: CASSQRGTANEKLFF
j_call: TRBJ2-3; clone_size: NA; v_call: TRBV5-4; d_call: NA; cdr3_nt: TGTGCCAGCAGCTCAACCCACAGGGACACAGATACGCAGTATTTT; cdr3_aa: CASSSTHRDTDTQYF
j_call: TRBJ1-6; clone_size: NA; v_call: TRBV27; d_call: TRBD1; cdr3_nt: TGTGCCAGCAGCCCCGGGACAGGGGACTCCTATAATTCACCCCTCCACTTT; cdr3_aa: CASSPGTGDSYNSPLHF
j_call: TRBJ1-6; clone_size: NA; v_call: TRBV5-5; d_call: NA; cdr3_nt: TGTGCCAGCAGGTTGGCCAAAGAAGCTGCCTATAATTCACCCCTCCACTTT; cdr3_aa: CASRLAKEAAYNSPLHF
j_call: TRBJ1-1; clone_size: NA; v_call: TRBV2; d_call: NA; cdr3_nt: TGTGCCAGCAGGCTACCCGACAGGAACACTGAAGCTTTCTTT; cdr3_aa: CASRLPDRNTEAFF
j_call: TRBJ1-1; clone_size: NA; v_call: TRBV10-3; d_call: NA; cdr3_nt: TGTGCCACCCGACAGGTCGTCTTGAACACTGAAGCTTTCTTT; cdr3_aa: CATRQVVLNTEAFF
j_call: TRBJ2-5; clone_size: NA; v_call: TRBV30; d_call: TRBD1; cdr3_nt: TGTGCCTGGAGCCGGGACAGGGCCATTCAAGAGACCCAGTACTTC; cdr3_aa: CAWSRDRAIQETQYF
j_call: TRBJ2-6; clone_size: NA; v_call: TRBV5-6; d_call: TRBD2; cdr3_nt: TGTGCCAGCAGCCTCTTCGGGGGGTCCGGGGCCAACGTCCTGACTTTC; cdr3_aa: CASSLFGGSGANVLTF
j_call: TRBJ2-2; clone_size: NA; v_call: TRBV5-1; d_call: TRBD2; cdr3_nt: TGCGCCAGCAGCTTATTGGTAGCGGGCAACACCGGGGAGCTGTTTTTT; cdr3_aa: CASSLLVAGNTGELFF
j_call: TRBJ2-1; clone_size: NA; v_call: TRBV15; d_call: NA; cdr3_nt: TGTGCCACCAGCGTAGACCGTGGGGGCGAGCAGTTCTTC; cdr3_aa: CATSVDRGGEQFF
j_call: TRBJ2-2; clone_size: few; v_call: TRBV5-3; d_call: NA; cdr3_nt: TGTGCCAGAAGCCCGTCTTCTTGTGGCGGAGCTAACACCGGGGAGCTGTTTTTT; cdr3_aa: CARSPSSCGGANTGELFF
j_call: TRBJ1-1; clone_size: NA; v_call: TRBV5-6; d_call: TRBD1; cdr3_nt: TGTGCCAGCAGCTTCACAGGGGGTAGTCCTTTCTTT; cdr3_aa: CASSFTGGSPFF
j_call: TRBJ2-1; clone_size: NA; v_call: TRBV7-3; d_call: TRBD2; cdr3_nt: TGTGCCAGCAGCTTAATGGTCGGGGGGAGCTATGAGCAGTTCTTC; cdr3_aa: CASSLMVGGSYEQFF
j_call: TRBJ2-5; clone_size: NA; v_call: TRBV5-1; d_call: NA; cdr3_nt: TGCGCCAGCAGCTCACTAGATCGGGGGGAGACCCAGTACTTC; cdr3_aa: CASSSLDRGETQYF
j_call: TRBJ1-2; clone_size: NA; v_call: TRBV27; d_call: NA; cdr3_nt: TGTGCCAGCAGTCGGACAGCCGGCTATGGCTACACCTTC; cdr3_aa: CASSRTAGYGYTF
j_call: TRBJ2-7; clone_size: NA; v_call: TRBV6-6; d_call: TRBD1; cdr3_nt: TGTGCCAGCAGTTACACGGGACAGTCCTACGAGCAGTACTTC; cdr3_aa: CASSYTGQSYEQYF